The 19 T cell receptor beta chains below come from one sample, sequenced in a study of technical replicates of blood from four donors. The method was immunoSEQ multiplex PCR; TCRdb's version includes in-frame clones alone and lacks a portion of them. Found here are 70,000 to 85,000 clones, almost 98% of them singletons; the top ten hold less than 0.2%. What was sequenced was T cells isolated from PBMCs. Source of these receptors: a human donor in good health.

This chain connects TRBV5-6 to TRBJ2-7, with TRBD1 identical over 9 bases. With 3 bases clipped from V and 6 bases from J, the junction kept 13 bases outside the gene matches. Germline V gives CDR1 SGHDT, CDR2 YYEEEE. The CDR3 length is 16 residues. In nucleotides, the CDR3 is TGTGCCAGCAGCTCCCTCCCGGGACAGGGACCTCCCGAGCAGTACTTC. It yields the protein CASSSLPGQGPPEQYF.

This chain joins TRBV27 and TRBJ2-1; a weak D match, TRBD2 (5 bases). Germline loops: CDR1 MNHEY, CDR2 SMNVEV (reference sequence). CDR3 length equals 20 residues. V dropped 6 bases and J dropped 0 bases, with 27 bases sitting between them. CDR3 protein: CASRPTAFFKAVNSYNEQFF. CDR3 in DNA: TGTGCCAGCAGACCTACAGCGTTCTTCAAAGCGGTGAACTCCTACAATGAGCAGTTCTTC.

The chain couples TRBV2 to TRBJ1-5; 9 bases match TRBD1. The CDR3 spans 12 residues. Germline V CDR1 and CDR2: SNHLY, FYNNEI. The V and J ends lost 6 bases and 14 bases, in that order; junction bases with no gene match: 8. CDR3: CASRETGGAEHF. CDR3 DNA: TGTGCCAGCAGAGAAACAGGGGGCGCGGAGCATTTT.

This rearrangement joins TRBV2 to TRBJ1-2, with 11 bases identical to TRBD1. The V segment lost 10 bases and the J segment 7 bases; nucleotides outside the gene matches: 11. The V gene's germline CDR1 is SNHLY and CDR2 FYNNEI. This CDR3 is 14 amino acids long. This chain's CDR3 is CANPYGTGGSGYTF. For the CDR3, the DNA is TGTGCCAACCCGTACGGGACAGGGGGAAGTGGCTACACCTTC. The full variable domain, with the rest looked up from reference TRBV2 and TRBJ1-2, is EPEVTQTPSHQVTQMGQEVILRCVPISNHLYFYWYRQILGQKVEFLVSFYNNEISEKSEIFDDQFSVERPDGSNFTLKIRSTKLEDSAMYFCANPYGTGGSGYTFGSGTRLTVV.

The chain is built from TRBV4-2 and TRBJ2-1, with TRBD2 as a possible D gene (5 bases). V was trimmed by 3 bases and J by 9 bases, leaving 21 bases between them. The CDR3 has 16 residues. CDR1 LGHNA and CDR2 YNFKEQ come from the germline V gene. The CDR3 reads CASSQSLEGAGGEQFF. CDR3 DNA sequence: TGTGCCAGCAGCCAGTCCCTCGAGGGAGCCGGCGGTGAGCAGTTCTTC.

The rearrangement links TRBV5-1 to TRBJ2-3; the D gene is possibly TRBD1 (5 bases). The CDR3 contains 19 residues. Germline V CDR1 and CDR2: SGHRS, YFSETQ. V lost 3 bases and J lost 1, with 24 bases in between. CDR3 nucleotide sequence: TGCGCCAGCAGCTGGAAACCGGTCAGGGTGAATGATGGCACAGATACGCAGTATTTT. This translates into CASSWKPVRVNDGTDTQYF.

This chain joins TRBV11-2 and TRBJ2-2, with 8 bases fitting TRBD1. The CDR3 contains 17 residues. V lost 4 bases to trimming and J lost 1 base; unmatched junction nucleotides: 8. Germline loops: CDR1 SGHAT, CDR2 FQNNGV. The CDR3 coding sequence is TGTGCCAGCAGCTCGATCTCCGGGACAGGGAACACCGGGGAGCTGTTTTTT. It yields the protein CASSSISGTGNTGELFF.

This clone was detected once. The chain couples TRBV2 to TRBJ2-4, with D perhaps matching TRBD1 (5 bases). V shed 11 bases and J shed 3 bases, with 17 bases lying between them. The CDR3 consists of 14 residues. The germline V gene encodes CDR1 SNHLY and CDR2 FYNNEI. CDR3 DNA sequence: TGTGCCTCTAATCGCGCACAGGACAAAAACATTCAGTACTTC. Its translation is CASNRAQDKNIQYF.

This clone was seen once. The V and J genes are TRBV18 and TRBJ1-5; no reliable D call. Germline V lookup: CDR1 KGHSH, CDR2 LQKENI. V gave up 3 bases and J gave up 1 base, with 7 bases separating them. The CDR3 totals 14 residues. The CDR3 protein is CASSPSVSNQPQHF. The CDR3 DNA is TGTGCCAGCTCACCTTCGGTCAGCAATCAGCCCCAGCATTTT.

This chain uses TRBV21-1 with TRBJ2-5; the DNA was not used to check the table's D call, TRBD2. TRBV21-1 is recorded as a pseudogene. This CDR3 spans 16 amino acids. Here the CDR3 reads CASSKASGGEQETQYF. The CDR3 DNA is TGTGCCAGCAGCAAAGCAAGCGGGGGGGAACAAGAGACCCAGTACTTC.

The chain uses TRBV10-3 and TRBJ1-5, with 8 bases identical to TRBD1. Germline CDR1 ENHRY, CDR2 SYGVKD. V shed 4 bases and J 4 bases; nucleotides not matched to a gene: 3. The CDR3 totals 14 residues. CDR3 nucleotide sequence: TGTGCCATCAGTGGACAGGGGCTGAATCAGCCCCAGCATTTT. This codes for CAISGQGLNQPQHF.

This chain joins TRBV4-1 and TRBJ2-7, with a weak D call TRBD1 (6 bases). This CDR3 comprises 16 residues. V dropped 0 bases and J dropped 3 bases, with 15 bases sitting between them. Germline CDR1 is MGHRA and CDR2 is YSYEKL. CDR3 amino acids: CASSQDGDNWIYEQYF. CDR3 nucleotide sequence: TGCGCCAGCAGCCAAGACGGGGACAACTGGATCTACGAGCAGTACTTC.

The chain has TRBV4-1 and TRBJ2-1, with a possible D match to TRBD1 (6 bases). CDR1 and CDR2 (germline): MGHRA, YSYEKL. The ends were cut back, 4 bases at V and 1 base at J, with 14 bases in the middle. The CDR3 contains 16 residues. The CDR3 region is CASSRARTDSYNEQFF. CDR3 coding DNA: TGCGCCAGCAGCCGCGCCAGGACAGATTCCTACAATGAGCAGTTCTTC.

The chain combines TRBV4-1 with TRBJ1-2, with 7 bases matching TRBD1. There are 15 residues in the CDR3. V gave up 1 base and J gave up 1 base; unmatched junction bases: 3. Germline assignment: CDR1 MGHRA and CDR2 YSYEKL. The DNA for the CDR3 is TGCGCCAGCAGCCAAGCGAGGGACAGTAACTATGGCTACACCTTC. This translates into CASSQARDSNYGYTF.

V and J are TRBV7-9 and TRBJ2-7, with TRBD1 matching over 7 bases. The length of the CDR3 is 16 residues. Losses at the gene ends were 5 bases for V and 4 bases for J; bases not matched to a gene: 14. Germline-derived CDR1 and CDR2 are SEHNR and FQNEAQ (reference sequence). Written as DNA, the CDR3 is TGTGCCAGCAGCGCATCGTACAGGGGCGCCACTTACGAGCAGTACTTC. Translated: CASSASYRGATYEQYF.

CDR3: CASSLASSGASYEQYF. The CDR3 DNA follows: TGTGCCAGCAGCTTGGCATCTTCAGGGGCCTCTTACGAGCAGTACTTC. The chain joins TRBV5-8 to TRBJ2-7; a weak D match, TRBD1 (6 bases). In germline, CDR1 is SGHTS, CDR2 YDEGEE. Deletions cut 0 bases from V and 4 bases from J, with 17 bases between. The CDR3 sequence is 16 residues long.

The CDR3 DNA reads TGTGCCAGCATCTTAGCGGGGGCGTTCTACAATGAGCAGTTCTTC. Protein sequence: CASILAGAFYNEQFF. This chain uses TRBV27 with TRBJ2-1, with 9 bases fitting TRBD2. Trimming removed 7 bases from V and 3 bases from J; junction bases left unmatched: 7. Germline CDR1 reads MNHEY; CDR2 reads SMNVEV (reference sequence). There are 15 residues in the CDR3.

This chain uses TRBV5-4 with TRBJ2-2, with D tentatively TRBD1 (7 bases). Germline V gene data show CDR1 as SGHNT and CDR2 as YYREEE (reference sequence). The length of the CDR3 is 17 residues. Trimming cost V 4 bases and J 0 bases, with 16 bases left between them. The CDR3: CASSRPGGTANTGELFF. In DNA form, the CDR3 reads TGTGCCAGCAGCCGCCCCGGAGGGACAGCGAACACCGGGGAGCTGTTTTTT.

This sequence joins TRBV10-3 and TRBJ2-2, with TRBD2 matching 9 bases. In germline, CDR1 is ENHRY, CDR2 SYGVKD. This CDR3 spans 14 amino acids. The V segment lost 11 bases and the J segment 1 base; nucleotides outside the gene matches: 5. In DNA form, the CDR3 reads TGTGCCGCGCGGACTAGCGAGAACACCGGGGAGCTGTTTTTT. Protein product: CAARTSENTGELFF.